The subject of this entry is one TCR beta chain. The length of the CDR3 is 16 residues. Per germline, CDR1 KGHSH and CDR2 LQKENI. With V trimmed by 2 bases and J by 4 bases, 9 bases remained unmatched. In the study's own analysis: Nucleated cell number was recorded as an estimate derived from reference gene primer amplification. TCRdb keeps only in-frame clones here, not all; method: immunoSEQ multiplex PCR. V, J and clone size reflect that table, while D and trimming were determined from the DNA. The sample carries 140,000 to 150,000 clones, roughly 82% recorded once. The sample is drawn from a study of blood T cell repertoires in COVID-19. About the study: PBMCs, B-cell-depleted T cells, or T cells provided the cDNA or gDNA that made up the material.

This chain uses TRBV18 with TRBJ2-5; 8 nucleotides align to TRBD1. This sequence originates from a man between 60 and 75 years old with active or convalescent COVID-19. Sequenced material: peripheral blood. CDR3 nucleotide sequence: TGTGCCAGCTCACCAAAGGACCAGGGGGCGCGAGAGACCCAGTACTTC. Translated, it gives CASSPKDQGARETQYF.